This T cell receptor beta chain was sequenced in a study of blood T cell repertoires in COVID-19. Study summary: The study drew acute and convalescent COVID-19 samples from the United States, Italy and Spain.

Here immunoSEQ multiplex PCR was the method, and the copy in TCRdb shows in-frame clones only, minus some. In the table there are fewer than 150,000 clones, 84% of which are singletons. V shed 4 bases, J shed 1 base, and the junction held 4 bases outside the gene matches. The CDR3 spans 15 residues. CDR1 and CDR2 from the germline V gene are MNHGY and SVAAGI. The sequencing sample was made of peripheral blood. This chain links TRBV6-9 with TRBJ2-4, with 7 bases that match TRBD1. The receptor was derived from a human donor in a cohort sampled during active COVID-19. The CDR3 DNA is TGTGCCAGCAGTTGTCAGGGGGTTGCCAAAAACATTCAGTACTTC. Protein: CASSCQGVAKNIQYF.